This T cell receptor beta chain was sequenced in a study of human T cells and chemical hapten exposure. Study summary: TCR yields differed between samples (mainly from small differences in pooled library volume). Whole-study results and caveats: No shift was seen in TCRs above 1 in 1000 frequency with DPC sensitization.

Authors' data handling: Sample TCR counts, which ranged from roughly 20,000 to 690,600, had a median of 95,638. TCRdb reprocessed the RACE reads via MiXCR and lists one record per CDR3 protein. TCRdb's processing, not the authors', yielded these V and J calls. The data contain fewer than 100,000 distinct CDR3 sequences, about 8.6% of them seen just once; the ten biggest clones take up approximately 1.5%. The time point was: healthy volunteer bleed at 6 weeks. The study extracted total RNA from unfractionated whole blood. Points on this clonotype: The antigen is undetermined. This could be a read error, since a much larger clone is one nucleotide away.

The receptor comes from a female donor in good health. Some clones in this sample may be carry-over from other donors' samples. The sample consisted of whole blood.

This chain's CDR3 is CASSQKTSGNTEAFF. DNA of the CDR3: TGTGCCAGCAGCCAGAAAACGAGTGGGAACACTGAAGCTTTCTTT. The chain employs TRBV9 and TRBJ1-1, with unresolved D. This CDR3 spans 15 amino acids. Germline lookup yields CDR1 SGDLS and CDR2 YYNGEE. The V and J ends lost 4 bases and 1 base respectively, with 14 bases between them. The whole variable domain, remainder taken from reference TRBV9 and TRBJ1-1, is DSGVTQTPKHLITATGQRVTLRCSPRSGDLSVYWYQQSLDQGLQFLIQYYNGEERAKGNILERFSAQQFPDLHSELNLSSLELGDSALYFCASSQKTSGNTEAFFGQGTRLTVV.